This T cell receptor beta chain comes out of a study of blood T cell repertoires in COVID-19. The sample holds one count of this clone. CDR3 size: 15 residues. Looked up from germline, CDR1 is SGHTA and CDR2 is FQGNSA. Between the trimmed V and J ends, which lost 1 base and 3 bases, there was a span of 13 bases. Assay: immunoSEQ multiplex PCR; the TCRdb copy retains only in-frame clones and omits some. This table holds just over 95,000 clones, about four fifths found once. The chain uses TRBV7-2 and TRBJ2-7, with a tentative D call TRBD1 (6 bases). The origin of this receptor is a man older than 75 with acute or convalescent COVID-19. Sample: peripheral blood. CDR3 loop: CASSLGGTHFYEQYF. CDR3 coding DNA: TGTGCCAGCAGCTTAGGGGGGACACATTTCTACGAGCAGTACTTC.